This TCR beta chain was sequenced in a study of OX40 agonist ivuxolimab in advanced cancers. Turning to the study itself: Partial responses were achieved by three patients, of whom one had hepatocellular carcinoma and two had cutaneous melanoma. Study results and limitations: Relative to CD4+ cells, CD8+ T cells on average had more expanded clones. Clones of CD4+ and CD8+ blood T cells grew by week 6 at doses of 0.1 to 3.0 mg/kg.

Remarks on this clone: No antigen is known for it.

Samples were taken at baseline and on day 1 of cycles 4 and 7. The protocol was immunoSEQ multiplex PCR, while the TCRdb copy is restricted to in-frame clones and leaves out a portion. Here the sample spans roughly 7,000 clones, roughly 80% being singletons. The germline gives CDR1 MDHEN, CDR2 SYDVKM. The CDR3 is 17 residues long. V shed 6 bases and J 4 bases; nucleotides not matched to a gene: 14. The chain employs TRBV28 and TRBJ1-5; 8 positions match TRBD1. The sample here was CD4+ or CD8+ T cells sorted from blood, taken in a trial of the OX40 agonist ivuxolimab. This receptor was taken from an adult with an advanced solid tumor such as melanoma, head and neck, liver or kidney cancer. CDR3: CASSTLRQGPKNQPQHF. Here the CDR3 DNA reads TGTGCCAGCAGCACCCTTAGACAGGGGCCGAAGAATCAGCCCCAGCATTTT.